Presented here are 11 T cell receptor beta chains from one specimen sequenced in a study of shared clonotypes between healthy human individuals. Profiled with immunoSEQ multiplex PCR; TCRdb holds only in-frame clones, not every one. The sample has about 600,000 clones, around 76% seen once. Sequencing was done on a sample of PBMCs. These receptors were collected from a woman aged 40 to 50 in good health. Some clones in this sample may be carry-over from other donors' samples.

The chain employs TRBV10-1 and TRBJ2-7, with D possibly matching TRBD2 (5 bases). The CDR3 totals 13 residues. Germline V gene data show CDR1 as WNHNN and CDR2 as SYGVQD (reference sequence). Trimming removed 6 bases at V and 5 bases at J, with 14 bases between. The CDR3 bases are TGCGCCAGCAGCGAGGAGGTAGCGAACGAGCAGTACTTC. It encodes CASSEEVANEQYF.

This clone was counted once. The rearrangement uses TRBV6-1 and TRBJ2-7; 8 bases are shared with TRBD1. The V gene's germline CDR1 is MNHNS and CDR2 SASEGT. V was pared by 9 bases and J by 11 bases, with 18 bases of the junction left unmatched. The CDR3 covers 14 residues. The DNA for the CDR3 is TGTGCCAGTGATACCGGGACAGGCCCATTATGGGAGTACTTC. It specifies CASDTGTGPLWEYF.

The chain joins TRBV18 to TRBJ1-1; TRBD1 agrees at 10 bases. The CDR3 is 14 amino acids. Germline V gene sequence: CDR1 KGHSH, CDR2 LQKENI. J was trimmed by 1 base and V by 5 bases; bases with no gene match: 1. CDR3 in amino acids: CASSRQGANTEAFF. CDR3 nucleotide sequence: TGTGCCAGCTCAAGACAGGGGGCGAACACTGAAGCTTTCTTT. Full variable domain (outside the CDR3, taken from reference TRBV18 and TRBJ1-1): NAGVMQNPRHLVRRRGQEARLRCSPMKGHSHVYWYRQLPEEGLKFMVYLQKENIIDESGMPKERFSAEFPKEGPSILRIQQVVRGDSAAYFCASSRQGANTEAFFGQGTRLTVV.

The gene calls are TRBV10-3 and TRBJ1-5, with D unresolved. Trimming removed 7 bases at V and 3 bases at J, with 10 bases between. This CDR3 has 13 residues. Germline V gene data show CDR1 as ENHRY and CDR2 as SYGVKD. DNA for the CDR3: TGTGCCATCACGGGAGAAGCCAATCAGCCCCAGCATTTT. Translation gives CAITGEANQPQHF.

The chain recombines TRBV29-1 with TRBJ2-1; TRBD2 aligns across 8 bases. Germline V gene sequence: CDR1 SQVTM, CDR2 ANQGSEA. The CDR3 runs 13 residues. V shed 2 bases, J shed 5 bases, and the junction held 2 bases outside the gene matches. CDR3 nucleotide sequence: TGCAGCGTTGAACTAGCGGGCCACAATGAGCAGTTCTTC. This sequence encodes CSVELAGHNEQFF.

V usage is TRBV7-2 and J usage is TRBJ2-7; the D gene is possibly TRBD1 (6 bases). Germline CDR1 is SGHTA and CDR2 is FQGNSA. With 5 bases removed from V and 6 bases from J, the gap between germline ends came to 11 bases. CDR3 length: 12 amino acids. CDR3 sequence (DNA): TGTGCCAGCAGCATACAGGGAAGCGAGCAGTACTTC. This codes for CASSIQGSEQYF. Full variable domain (rest looked up from reference TRBV7-2 and TRBJ2-7): GAGVSQSPSNKVTEKGKDVELRCDPISGHTALYWYRQSLGQGLEFLIYFQGNSAPDKSGLPSDRFSAERTGGSVSTLTIQRTQQEDSAVYLCASSIQGSEQYFGPGTRLTVT.

The chain couples TRBV29-1 to TRBJ1-1; D uncertain. V was trimmed by 5 bases and J by 0 bases, leaving 4 bases between them. Germline V gene data show CDR1 as SQVTM and CDR2 as ANQGSEA. This CDR3 is 11 amino acids long. The CDR3 nucleotides read TGCAGCGTTAGGTTGAACACTGAAGCTTTCTTT. Amino acids: CSVRLNTEAFF.

A note on this clone: It is likely a read error, because the conserved phenylalanine at the end of the CDR3 is missing. This rearrangement joins TRBV7-9 to TRBJ2-3; 8 bases line up with TRBD2. The CDR3 has 16 residues. Germline assignment: CDR1 SEHNR and CDR2 FQNEAQ (reference sequence). V lost 1 base to trimming and J lost 5 bases; unmatched junction nucleotides: 8. The chain's CDR3 is CASSLVAGLRQDTQYL. In nucleotides, the CDR3 is TGTGCCAGCAGCTTAGTAGCGGGATTACGGCAAGATACGCAGTATCTT.

This sequence joins TRBV10-3 and TRBJ2-7, with 8 bases identical to TRBD1. The J segment lost 6 bases and the V segment lost 6 bases, leaving 7 bases of the junction unmatched. This CDR3 is built from 13 residues. The germline gives CDR1 ENHRY, CDR2 SYGVKD. Here the CDR3 reads CAISKDRAGEQYF. The CDR3 bases are TGTGCCATCAGCAAGGACAGGGCGGGCGAGCAGTACTTC.

CDR3 DNA sequence: TGTGCCAGCAGCCTAGGGCAAGGGGACAGGGCTTTACACGAGCAGTACTTC. Its protein is CASSLGQGDRALHEQYF. The chain carries TRBV11-3 and TRBJ2-7; 9 bases are a match to TRBD1. This CDR3 region has 17 residues. Germline V lookup: CDR1 SGHNT, CDR2 YENEEA. V trimming: 5 bases; J trimming: 5 bases; junction bases outside the gene matches: 16. Together with reference TRBV11-3 and TRBJ2-7, the CDR3 gives the full variable domain: EAGVVQSPRYKIIEKKQPVAFWCNPISGHNTLYWYLQNLGQGPELLIRYENEEAVDDSQLPKDRFSAERLKGVDSTLKIQPAELGDSAVYLCASSLGQGDRALHEQYFGPGTRLTVT.

A remark on this clone: Other nucleotide sequences from this sample produce the same CDR3. The chain combines TRBV9 with TRBJ2-1, with 7 bases identical to TRBD2. The CDR3 is 14 residues long. The germline gives CDR1 SGDLS, CDR2 YYNGEE. Trimming at V came to 1 base and at J to 7 bases, leaving 5 bases not matched to a gene. CDR3 protein: CASSVSSGRNEQFF. The CDR3, as DNA: TGTGCCAGCAGCGTAAGTAGCGGGCGGAATGAGCAGTTCTTC.